This passage covers 9 T cell receptor beta chains from one sample sequenced in a study of blood T cell repertoires in COVID-19. Assay: immunoSEQ multiplex PCR; the TCRdb copy retains only in-frame clones and omits some. The sample has 150,000 to 200,000 clones, roughly 86% seen once. What was sequenced was peripheral blood. The receptors here all came from a woman between 25 and 40 years old with active or convalescent COVID-19.

The chain joins TRBV6-5 to TRBJ2-1, with 8 bases that match TRBD2. V trimming: 4 bases; J trimming: 9 bases; junction bases outside the gene matches: 8. The germline CDR1 and CDR2 sequences are MNHEY and SVGAGI. This CDR3 has 14 residues. The CDR3 protein is CASSLNLAGGEQFF. The CDR3 nucleotides read TGTGCCAGCAGTTTAAACTTGGCGGGAGGTGAGCAGTTCTTC.

J is TRBJ1-5 and V is TRBV5-1, with a weak D call TRBD1 (5 bases). The CDR3 contains 14 residues. From germline, CDR1 is SGHRS and CDR2 YFSETQ. V lost 4 bases and J 6 bases, leaving 14 bases between the germline ends. CDR3 sequence (DNA): TGCGCCAGCAGCCTGGAAGGGGCCCCTCAGCCCCAGCATTTT. It translates to CASSLEGAPQPQHF.

The genes are TRBV19 and TRBJ2-2; 7 nucleotides align to TRBD2. The J segment lost 6 bases and the V segment lost 6 bases, leaving 10 bases of the junction unmatched. This CDR3 has 15 amino acids. CDR1 and CDR2 from the germline V gene are LNHDA and SQIVND (reference sequence). The CDR3 here is CASSPQRGGAGELFF. The DNA of the CDR3 is TGTGCCAGTAGCCCCCAGCGGGGCGGGGCCGGGGAGCTGTTTTTT.

This chain connects TRBV19 to TRBJ1-1; D unclear. Looked up from germline, CDR1 is LNHDA and CDR2 is SQIVND (reference sequence). Trimming shortened V by 5 bases and J by 6 bases, and 7 bases separated the two germline ends. CDR3 length: 11 residues. As DNA, the CDR3 is TGTGCCAGTAGTCGAACAGCTGAAGCTTTCTTT. Translating gives CASSRTAEAFF.

This chain joins TRBV27 and TRBJ1-6; no reliable D call. The germline V gene has CDR1 MNHEY and CDR2 SMNVEV (reference sequence). This CDR3 spans 15 amino acids. Deletions cut 1 base from V and 7 bases from J, with 11 bases between. Here the CDR3 reads CASSLYRQANSPLHF. CDR3 in DNA: TGTGCCAGCAGTTTATATCGGCAGGCCAATTCACCCCTCCACTTT.

In this sample, this clone turned up a few times. In DNA, the CDR3 is TGTGCCACCAGCAGAGATGAGTATGAGACCCAGTACTTC. Residues: CATSRDEYETQYF. The J gene is TRBJ2-5, the V gene TRBV15; no definite D call. CDR1 is LNHNV and CDR2 is YYDKDF in the germline V gene (reference sequence). The germline V and J ends were trimmed by 0 bases and 5 bases, with 7 bases remaining between them. CDR3 size: 13 residues.

The chain combines TRBV10-2 with TRBJ1-4, with D tentatively TRBD1 (5 bases). V was clipped by 3 bases and J by 7 bases, with 9 bases between them. The CDR3 spans 13 residues. Per germline, CDR1 WSHSY and CDR2 SAAADI. The CDR3: CASSDGGGEKLFF. CDR3 DNA sequence: TGCGCCAGCAGTGATGGGGGGGGTGAAAAACTGTTTTTT.

This chain joins TRBV5-1 and TRBJ2-1; 13 bases align to TRBD2. CDR3 length: 15 residues. After removal of 7 bases from V and 7 bases from J, the junction contained 8 bases not matched to a gene. Per germline, CDR1 SGHRS and CDR2 YFSETQ. The CDR3 sequence is CASVSGTSGVNEQFF. DNA of the CDR3: TGCGCCAGCGTCTCCGGGACTAGCGGGGTGAATGAGCAGTTCTTC. Drawing the rest from reference TRBV5-1 and TRBJ2-1, the complete variable domain is KAGVTQTPRYLIKTRGQQVTLSCSPISGHRSVSWYQQTPGQGLQFLFEYFSETQRNKGNFPGRFSGRQFSNSRSEMNVSTLELGDSALYLCASVSGTSGVNEQFFGPGTRLTVL.

V usage is TRBV2 and J usage is TRBJ2-3; 7 nucleotides agree with TRBD1. Trimming cost V 10 bases and J 2 bases; bases outside gene matches: 9. The germline gives CDR1 SNHLY, CDR2 FYNNEI. This CDR3 is 14 amino acids long. The CDR3, as DNA: TGTGCCACTCGATCGACAGGGAACACAGATACGCAGTATTTT. It translates to CATRSTGNTDTQYF.